This T cell receptor beta chain was found in a study of T cells in tuberculosis. Study-wide context: T cells were selected with CD1B tetramers loaded with glucose monomycolate. In South Africa, adults with active tuberculosis were compared with IGRA-negative and latently infected IGRA-positive adolescents.

The protocol was immunoSEQ multiplex PCR, while the TCRdb copy is restricted to in-frame clones and leaves out a portion. The data contain 25,000 to 35,000 clones, just over 90% of them singletons. This clone is a singleton in its sample. Its antigen remains unidentified. Time point here: new active TB diagnosis, blood taken before or within 7 days of starting treatment. HIV-seronegative South African adults aged 18 years or older had newly diagnosed active tuberculosis. Regarding the study as a whole: Smaller distances to GMM-specific TCRs suggested their expansion in active tuberculosis.

The length of the CDR3 is 14 residues. Germline CDR1 reads MNHEY; CDR2 reads SMNVEV (reference sequence). Trimming cost V 2 bases and J 7 bases, with 9 bases left between them. The sequencing used PBMCs, collected at tuberculosis diagnosis. This TCR was sampled from an adult with tuberculosis. Some clones in this sample may be carry-over from other donors' samples. The chain uses TRBV27 and TRBJ1-6; possible D gene TRBD1, 6 bases. DNA for the CDR3: TGTGCCAGCAGTTTACCGGGACAAAATTCACCCCTCCACTTT. It codes for CASSLPGQNSPLHF.